A single sample gave rise to the 7 T cell receptor beta chains below, sequenced in a study of cytomegalovirus exposure and HLA in healthy donors (dated 2017 in TCRdb). The library was made by the immunoSEQ multiplex PCR assay. For the multiplex PCR, a mixture combining 60 forward primers for TCR Vbeta segments and 13 reverse primers for TCR Jbeta segments was used. TCRdb obtained this table from immuneACCESS and retained in-frame rearrangements with V and J assigned. These tables miss some clones; where compared with another copy, unresolved V genes account for less than half of the shortfall, and the remainder is unexplained. This sample gives about 140,000 clones in total; around 79% of them show up just once. The ten largest clones add up to approximately 2.8% of the sample. Sample: PBMCs. Receptor source: a female donor in good health and CMV-seronegative.

This sequence joins TRBV29-1 and TRBJ2-5, with unresolved D. The J call is uncertain, as TRBJ2-7 better fits the DNA end. Germline V gene lookup returns CDR1 SQVTM and CDR2 ANQGSEA. The CDR3 is made up of 15 amino acids. The CDR3 nucleotides read TGCAGCGTTGAAATCCCAGAGCGCAGCTCCTACGAGCAGTACTTC. Translating gives CSVEIPERSSYEQYF.

The genes are TRBV18 and TRBJ1-2, with 8 bases fitting TRBD1. The CDR3 covers 17 residues. The trim removed 4 bases at V and 0 bases at J, leaving 10 bases unmatched. CDR1 is KGHSH, CDR2 LQKENI, per germline. The CDR3 loop reads CASSLYVPGGTNYGYTF. The DNA of the CDR3 is TGTGCCAGCTCACTTTATGTTCCAGGGGGCACTAACTATGGCTACACCTTC.

This clone has a count of ten or more. The rearrangement joins TRBV14 to TRBJ1-1; D unclear. The CDR3 spans 13 residues. The ends were cut back, 1 base at V and 4 bases at J, with 7 bases in the middle. CDR1 is SGHDN, CDR2 FVKESK, per germline. CDR3 in DNA: TGTGCCAGCAGCCAAGTACGGGGCACTGAAGCTTTCTTT. This gives the protein CASSQVRGTEAFF. Full variable domain (rest looked up from reference TRBV14 and TRBJ1-1): EAGVTQFPSHSVIEKGQTVTLRCDPISGHDNLYWYRRVMGKEIKFLLHFVKESKQDESGMPNNRFLAERTGGTYSTLKVQPAELEDSGVYFCASSQVRGTEAFFGQGTRLTVV.

V usage is TRBV19 and J usage is TRBJ1-5; weak D call: TRBD1 (5 bases). V was clipped by 2 bases and J by 1 base, with 15 bases between them. The CDR3 extends over 17 amino acids. The germline V gene has CDR1 LNHDA and CDR2 SQIVND (reference sequence). The CDR3 sequence is CASSIRRGGSSNQPQHF. The CDR3 nucleotides are TGTGCCAGTAGTATAAGGCGGGGGGGGTCGAGCAATCAGCCCCAGCATTTT.

The chain recombines TRBV5-4 with TRBJ2-1; TRBD2 is a possible D gene (7 bases). The V end lost 2 bases, the J end lost 9 bases, and 18 bases lay between the germline ends. The CDR3 is 15 residues long. CDR1 is SGHNT, CDR2 YYREEE, per germline (reference sequence). This chain's CDR3 is CASSLKAGHPAEQFF. CDR3 in DNA: TGTGCCAGCAGCTTAAAAGCGGGACATCCGGCTGAGCAGTTCTTC.

The gene calls are TRBV29-1 and TRBJ2-5; D might be TRBD2 (7 bases). CDR3 size: 14 residues. With 5 bases removed from V and 4 bases from J, the gap between germline ends came to 17 bases. The germline gives CDR1 SQVTM, CDR2 ANQGSEA. The CDR3, as DNA: TGCAGCGTTACCAGCGGAGGGGGGGCAGAGACCCAGTACTTC. This encodes CSVTSGGGAETQYF.

The gene calls are TRBV6-4 and TRBJ2-1; D is unclear. V was cut by 3 bases and J by 9 bases, with 12 bases left in between. This CDR3 region has 13 residues. Per germline, CDR1 MRHNA and CDR2 SNTAGT. The CDR3 loop reads CASSEYRSSEQFF. The CDR3 region has the DNA TGTGCCAGCAGTGAGTACCGTAGTAGTGAGCAGTTCTTC.